This record looks at one T cell receptor beta chain sequence and its context. Its antigen is currently unknown. The data are from a study of T cell responses to AZD1222 COVID-19 vaccine. The data were produced by immunoSEQ multiplex PCR, yet TCRdb's version contains in-frame clones alone and is incomplete. The table lists some 150,000 clones, roughly nine tenths of them singletons, with under 4.5% in the top ten. Whole-study results and caveats: Vaccine-associated CD4 TCRs spanned spike, dominant at 160-218 and 743-854. The repertoires were collected only after the peak T cell response.

This specimen consisted of peripheral blood, obtained on day 0 of AZD1222 vaccination. This receptor was taken from an adult in good health.

CDR3 nucleotides: TGCGCCAGCAGCCCCGGACAGGGATCAGCTAACTATGGCTACACCTTC. Amino acids: CASSPGQGSANYGYTF. J is TRBJ1-2 and V is TRBV5-1; 8 bases are shared with TRBD1. This CDR3 is 16 amino acids long. The V gene end was trimmed by 4 bases and the J gene end by 0 bases; junction bases not matched to a gene: 8. The V gene's germline CDR1 is SGHRS and CDR2 YFSETQ.